This T cell receptor beta chain was identified during a study of cytomegalovirus exposure and HLA in healthy donors (dated by TCRdb to the late 2010s). Context from the whole study: An earlier analysis of several hundred of the donors reported around 280 Gb of sequence data and roughly 120 million unique TCR beta sequences obtained from 150 million to 200 million T cells. The aim of the study was to test whether cataloging public T cell receptors could identify signatures of past pathogen exposure. To study patterns of TCR occurrence, a later analysis re-analyzed previously published TCR beta repertoires from hundreds of donors and added high-resolution HLA genotyping. An early release covering about 600 HLA-typed donors comprised about 300 gigabases of sequencing data and approximately 80 million unique TCR sequences. Every discovery cohort repertoire had been produced on one sequencing platform. In a later genetic analysis, genome-wide SNP genotypes for about 55% of the roughly 700 donors were used, and that subset was treated as a discovery cohort. The number of typed donors differed by locus: about 629-630 for A, B, C, DRB1 and DQB1; about 520 for DQA1; approximately 600 for DPA1; and roughly 470 for DPB1. The study combined high-throughput TCR immunosequencing, statistical association of individual TCRs with disease status, and machine learning to predict cytomegalovirus infection status. HLA typing covered class I and class II loci at four-digit resolution. Donor age, sex, ethnicity and CMV serostatus were compiled alongside the repertoire data. On average, roughly 250,000 unique TCR beta nucleotide sequences were sequenced per donor among several hundred genotyped donors of the cohort, with 15% to 20% of those sequences being non-productive. Of the approximately 400 genotyped donors, more than 75% were placed in the genetic ancestry cluster associated with self-reported Caucasian donors. Rather than using new phenotypic data, the later analysis identified candidate immune exposures from TCR beta sequences and from how often those sequences occurred across donors. The study used immunosequencing to profile the T cell repertoires of some 600 subjects and linked those repertoires to cytomegalovirus serostatus. An earlier analysis of 587 of the donors used high-throughput TCR beta sequencing to judge whether each TCR beta V gene segment behaved as functional or pseudogenic. Roughly five DR-DQ haplotypes were handled as single units for association and clustering because linkage in the cohort was strong. Along with the roughly 610-subject first cohort, a separate validation cohort of about 110 different subjects was used.

Overall study results and their limits: When HLA alleles, especially DR and DQ, strongly co-occurred, TCR associations were difficult to assign to individual alleles. Linkage disequilibrium might explain the correlated functional status among segregating V segments, but an unknown experimental factor could not be ruled out. A later genetic analysis associated a missense DCLRE1C variant with V-gene and J-gene trimming of TCR beta chains, and an independent cohort replicated the association. Most CMV-associated TCR beta chains appeared to be HLA-restricted in a later analysis, and the HLA associations seemed to be driven largely by CMV exposure. The classifier was reported to diagnose cytomegalovirus status with high specificity and sensitivity in both the original cohort and the validation cohort. Some IMGT-functional V segments, including TRBV6-2 and TRBV6-3, could not be distinguished by the 87-base-pair reads and were therefore excluded. Because counts were too low, 15 or so rarely observed V segments, including chromosome 9 orphons, were excluded from the earlier analysis of about 500 of the donors. Because HLA typing was missing for some donors at each locus, association tests included only the typed subset. In a later analysis, TCR association rates were found to vary across HLA loci, with the most associated TCRs seen for DRB1 alleles and the fewest for HLA-C alleles. The study gave a list of around 170 TCR beta chains associated with cytomegalovirus. The sequencing pipeline was judged likely to have produced a cluster of highly shared sequence variants as a technical artifact. Broadly in line with IMGT annotations, most TCR beta V segments showed up in productive rearrangements about 90% or about 30% of the time in an earlier analysis of 450 to 600 of the donors. In a later analysis, HLA-associated TCR beta chains were found to be more clonally expanded and to have lower generation probabilities than equally common non-associated chains. According to a later genetic analysis, donors in an Asian-associated ancestry cluster had fewer N-insertions in productive TCRs than the approximately 630-donor mean. The presence/absence analyses assumed that sequencing depth was roughly uniform across donors, and that assumption may not be true. This cohort had only TCR beta chains sequenced, and the lack of alpha or paired-chain data limited which features could be detected. Most TCR sequences were seen in very few donors, while some public TCRs were found in many individuals. The authors suggested that the approach could potentially be extended to other disease states and immunological phenotypes. In a later analysis, some 18,000 TCR beta sequences were associated with specific HLA alleles at a false discovery rate of 0.05. According to a later analysis, parvovirus B19, influenza, CMV and Epstein-Barr virus appeared linked to several top co-occurrence clusters. A further reported finding was that TCR beta sequences accurately predicted the HLA-A and HLA-B alleles for most subjects in the first cohort. In vitro tests confirmed that a few of the cytomegalovirus-associated TCR beta chains recognize cytomegalovirus antigens. Immune exposure information for the cohort was limited to CMV serostatus.

The cohort was made up of hundreds of healthy bone marrow donors. All cohort members were sampled while nominally healthy, although unrecorded immune exposures were likely present. The donor was CMV seronegative and belonged to the group of over 350 seronegative cohort members. A peripheral blood sample was provided by each donor, and peripheral blood mononuclear cells were used for TCR beta sequencing. The Qiagen DNeasy Blood Extraction Kit was used to extract genomic DNA from the blood cell samples. The receptor library was made with the immunoSEQ multiplex PCR assay. The multiplex PCR relied on a mix of 60 forward primers for TCR Vbeta segments and 13 reverse primers for TCR Jbeta segments. A multiplex PCR assay on genomic DNA amplified the CDR3 region of rearranged TCR beta genes. On the Illumina HiSeq System, the amplified TCR beta libraries were sequenced as 87-base-pair reads. Processing in the source paper ran as follows. In a later analysis, tens of millions of unique TCR beta chains were counted across the 500 to 850 repertoires, and around 11 million of these chains were shared by at least two donors. Raw reads were error-corrected and collapsed into unique sequences by a nearest-neighbor algorithm in which closely related sequences were merged to remove PCR and sequencing errors. Alignment of CDR3 sequences to IMGT reference sequences was used to assign V, D and J gene segments. For a sequence to be retained, at least a six-nucleotide match to both a V gene segment and a J gene segment was required. A rearrangement was called productive if the CDR3 had no stop codons and remained in frame with V and J, and every other rearrangement was called non-productive. CDR3 was defined by IMGT convention, running from the second conserved V-encoded cysteine to the conserved J-encoded phenylalanine. The earlier analysis of 500 to 750 of the donors excluded any sequence lacking an unambiguous match to a single V gene segment. In an earlier analysis of 587 of the donors, V segments were called functional above 56.7% productive rearrangements and were called segregating when the between-donor standard deviation exceeded 5%. A statistical classification framework was developed to diagnose cytomegalovirus status using the catalog of TCR beta chain sequences. A later analysis assigned V and J genes by comparing TCR nucleotide sequences with IMGT/GENE-DB human TR gene sequences. Using the TCRdist pipeline, a later analysis assigned CDR3 sequences along with most-parsimonious VDJ recombination scenarios. In a later analysis, each TCR beta chain was defined by its CDR3 amino acid sequence together with its V-gene family, and reads lacking a unique V-gene family were excluded. To address suspected cross-contamination and a sequencing artifact, a later analysis removed roughly 580 highly shared, low-generation-probability nucleotide sequences. A later analysis calculated a clonal expansion index for each public chain from normalized within-repertoire ranks of inferred template counts. Generation probabilities in a later analysis came from a VDJ recombination model fitted to out-of-frame rearrangements, and those results were checked against IGoR. Hypergeometric tests were used in a later analysis to score TCR-TCR, TCR-HLA and TCR-CMV co-occurrence, with a repertoire-size bias correction applied to the TCR pairs. False discovery rates were estimated in a later analysis by permuting HLA or CMV assignments 20 times. In a later analysis, co-occurring TCRs were grouped using DBSCAN, and TCRdist sequence similarity was added for clustering within HLA-allele-positive subsets. For co-occurrence clustering, repertoires with fewer than 30,000 or more than 120,000 public chains were excluded, along with roughly 5 repertoires with anomalous nucleotide sharing. TCRdb took over this immuneACCESS table, retaining in-frame rearrangements with V and J assigned. Such tables are incomplete; in checked studies, under half of the missing clones stem from an unresolved V gene, and the remainder is unexplained. That table supplies the V and J calls and clone size; D and trimming were determined from the DNA. For this sample there are approximately 220,000 clones; 83% appear just once. About 1.4% of the sample lies in the top ten.

In regard to this clone: Its cognate antigen has yet to be identified. Within one base of it there is no much larger clone, and no base qualities were kept.

The CDR3, from cysteine to phenylalanine, totals 16 residues. Here the CDR3 DNA is all that survives: 48 bases in frame from base 1. V lost 5 bases and J lost 1 base, and the count of bases not matched to a germline gene is 8. From the germline V gene, CDR1 is SGHTA and CDR2 is FQGTGA. The sequencing input was PBMCs. The chain links TRBV7-3 with TRBJ1-1, with 9 bases aligning to TRBD1. This TCR was recovered from a girl aged 5-17 years in good health and CMV-seronegative. CDR3 loop: CASSPNLQGANTEAFF. DNA sequence: TGTGCCAGCAGCCCGAACTTACAGGGGGCGAACACTGAAGCTTTCTTT.